This TCR beta chain was obtained from a study of T cell changes during pregnancy in multiple sclerosis. TCRdb's copy holds only in-frame clones and misses some; the assay was immunoSEQ multiplex PCR. The table lists around 100,000 clones, roughly nine tenths of them singletons. Sequenced material: peripheral blood, taken after pregnancy. This TCR was recovered from a female donor with multiple sclerosis, enrolled in a pregnancy study.

CDR3 sequence (DNA): TGTGCCAGCAGAACTCACAGGGGTAGGGCGGAGACCCAGTACTTC. It codes for CASRTHRGRAETQYF. The chain employs TRBV11-2 and TRBJ2-5; 7 bases map to TRBD1. Germline values: CDR1 SGHAT, CDR2 FQNNGV. The junction had 12 bases not matched to a gene; V was cut back by 6 bases and J by 5 bases. This CDR3 has 15 residues.